Reported below is one TCR beta chain. Its target is unknown. The sample comes from a study of T cell responses to AZD1222 COVID-19 vaccine. Assay: immunoSEQ multiplex PCR; the TCRdb copy retains only in-frame clones and omits some. The table records roughly 140,000 clones, less than 95% of them present only once. V lost 4 bases and J lost 4; bases outside the gene matches: 8. The V gene's germline CDR1 is SGHTA and CDR2 FQGNSA. The CDR3 covers 15 residues. The study's findings and limits: When two AZD1222 doses had been given, Spike-specific TCR breadth and depth rose. Unmutated regions of variants are reportedly targeted by nearly half of spike-specific TCRs. Among the donors, most were white British and more were female, and clonal diversity was possibly underestimated.

The TCR comes from an adult in good health. Here the sequenced sample was peripheral blood, taken on day 0 of AZD1222 vaccination. The chain links TRBV7-2 to TRBJ1-1; 8 bases fit TRBD1. The chain's CDR3 is CASSSSSDRGTEAFF. The CDR3 coding sequence is TGTGCCAGCAGCTCAAGTTCCGACAGGGGCACTGAAGCTTTCTTT.